This entry lists 20 T cell receptor beta chains sequenced from one sample in a study of shared clonotypes between healthy human individuals. Sequenced by immunoSEQ multiplex PCR; TCRdb stores in-frame clones only, minus some. The table lists around 2.3 million clones, under 97% of them singletons. The sequenced sample consisted of naive CD4+ T cells sorted from blood. This sample's subset: CD45RA+ positively selected. These receptors originate from a young man in good health.

The V and J genes are TRBV15 and TRBJ1-5, with D maybe TRBD1 (6 bases). Per germline, CDR1 LNHNV and CDR2 YYDKDF (reference sequence). CDR3 length: 15 amino acids. V was pared by 8 bases and J by 2 bases, with 16 bases between. The CDR3 nucleotides are TGTGCCACCGGGGTTACGGGGGCGCGCAATCAGCCCCAGCATTTT. Encoded protein: CATGVTGARNQPQHF. The full variable domain, with the rest looked up from reference TRBV15 and TRBJ1-5, is DAMVIQNPRYQVTQFGKPVTLSCSQTLNHNVMYWYQQKSSQAPKLLFHYYDKDFNNEADTPDNFQSRRPNTSFCFLDIRSPGLGDTAMYLCATGVTGARNQPQHFGDGTRLSIL.

The chain carries TRBV7-9 and TRBJ1-4, with D tentatively TRBD1 (5 bases). Per germline, CDR1 SEHNR and CDR2 FQNEAQ (reference sequence). The V gene lost 5 bases and the J gene lost 6 bases, with 10 bases spanning the gap. The CDR3 extends over 13 amino acids. CDR3 sequence reads: CASSIEGYEKLFF. The CDR3 nucleotides read TGTGCCAGCAGCATTGAGGGGTATGAAAAACTGTTTTTT. The whole variable domain, remainder taken from reference TRBV7-9 and TRBJ1-4, is DTGVSQNPRHKITKRGQNVTFRCDPISEHNRLYWYRQTLGQGPEFLTYFQNEAQLEKSRLLSDRFSAERPKGSFSTLEIQRTEQGDSAMYLCASSIEGYEKLFFGSGTQLSVL.

The chain uses TRBV6-5 and TRBJ2-7; D not certain. The V gene lost 4 bases and the J gene lost 5 bases, with 9 bases spanning the gap. The CDR3 is 12 amino acids. Germline CDR1 reads MNHEY; CDR2 reads SVGAGI. The CDR3 DNA sequence: TGTGCCAGCAGTTCCCCATGGGACGAGCAGTACTTC. Protein product: CASSSPWDEQYF.

J is TRBJ2-3 and V is TRBV2; unclear D gene. Germline V gene lookup returns CDR1 SNHLY and CDR2 FYNNEI. The CDR3 covers 12 residues. The V and J ends lost 4 bases and 4 bases respectively, with 6 bases between them. This CDR3 is CASSANADTQYF. The DNA for the CDR3 is TGTGCCAGCAGTGCTAATGCAGATACGCAGTATTTT.

V usage is TRBV4-3 and J usage is TRBJ2-3; D unresolved. CDR1 LGHNA and CDR2 YSLEER come from the germline V gene. V lost 0 bases and J lost 0, with 13 bases in between. The CDR3 sequence is 17 residues long. Here the CDR3 DNA reads TGCGCCAGCAGCCAAGATATGACGGCATCTAGCACAGATACGCAGTATTTT. Translated, it gives CASSQDMTASSTDTQYF.

The genes are TRBV4-2 and TRBJ2-3, with TRBD1 matching over 8 bases. The CDR3 is 15 amino acids. Germline V CDR1 and CDR2: LGHNA, YNFKEQ. J lost 2 bases, V lost 3 bases, and 4 bases had no gene match. CDR3 protein: CASSQGQEYTDTQYF. The CDR3 DNA sequence: TGTGCCAGCAGCCAGGGACAGGAGTACACAGATACGCAGTATTTT.

The chain recombines TRBV9 with TRBJ2-2; a possible D gene is TRBD1 (5 bases). Trimming shortened V by 4 bases and J by 0 bases, and 13 bases separated the two germline ends. CDR1 and CDR2 (germline): SGDLS, YYNGEE. The CDR3 length is 16 residues. The CDR3 sequence: CASSTPSTANTGELFF. CDR3 DNA: TGTGCCAGCAGCACACCCTCGACAGCGAACACCGGGGAGCTGTTTTTT.

CDR3 sequence: CASSLERGFNQPQHF. CDR3 DNA sequence: TGTGCCAGCAGCTTGGAAAGGGGCTTCAATCAGCCCCAGCATTTT. V is TRBV7-2 and J is TRBJ1-5, with TRBD1 as a possible D gene (5 bases). This CDR3 spans 15 amino acids. Germline CDR1 reads SGHTA; CDR2 reads FQGNSA. Trimming shortened V by 3 bases and J by 3 bases, and 12 bases separated the two germline ends.

The V gene is TRBV7-9, the J gene TRBJ2-7; TRBD2 matches at 10 bases. CDR1 and CDR2 from the germline V gene are SEHNR and FQNEAQ (reference sequence). The trim removed 5 bases at V and 5 bases at J, leaving 15 bases unmatched. The CDR3 covers 17 residues. CDR3 in DNA: TGTGCCAGCAGCCCCAGGGATCTAGCGGGGGTGGACCACGAGCAGTACTTC. It yields the protein CASSPRDLAGVDHEQYF.

This chain connects TRBV5-6 to TRBJ2-3; no clear D gene. The CDR3 is 15 amino acids. V dropped 4 bases and J dropped 1 base, with 13 bases sitting between them. From germline, CDR1 is SGHDT and CDR2 YYEEEE. In DNA form, the CDR3 reads TGTGCCAGCAGCCAAGGCATGGTGCGCACAGATACGCAGTATTTT. Protein: CASSQGMVRTDTQYF. Variable domain in full (rest from reference TRBV5-6 and TRBJ2-3): DAGVTQSPTHLIKTRGQQVTLRCSPKSGHDTVSWYQQALGQGPQFIFQYYEEEERQRGNFPDRFSGHQFPNYSSELNVNALLLGDSALYLCASSQGMVRTDTQYFGPGTRLTVL.

The chain carries TRBV6-5 and TRBJ2-1; D unresolved. This CDR3 is built from 13 residues. The V end was cut by 7 bases, the J end by 6 bases, with 13 bases between. CDR1 is MNHEY, CDR2 SVGAGI, per germline. CDR3: CASTRGAFNEQFF. The CDR3 nucleotides read TGTGCCAGCACCCGCGGAGCGTTCAATGAGCAGTTCTTC.

As regards this clone: The sample has other DNA sequences that encode this CDR3 too. This rearrangement joins TRBV10-3 to TRBJ2-5; D is unresolved. Trimming left V 0 bases short and J 5 bases short, with 10 bases between. This CDR3 has 14 amino acids. Germline V gives CDR1 ENHRY, CDR2 SYGVKD. The CDR3: CAISESNGRETQYF. The DNA of the CDR3 is TGTGCCATCAGTGAGTCTAACGGGCGGGAGACCCAGTACTTC.

The CDR3 is CASSEVGTTDTQYF. The CDR3 DNA reads TGCGCCAGCAGTGAGGTCGGGACGACAGATACGCAGTATTTT. The V gene is TRBV10-1, the J gene TRBJ2-3; D may correspond to TRBD1 or TRBD2 (5 bases each). CDR1 is WNHNN and CDR2 is SYGVQD in the germline V gene (reference sequence). V was trimmed by 2 bases and J by 3 bases, leaving 9 bases between them. This CDR3 has 14 residues.

The V gene is TRBV5-1, the J gene TRBJ2-2; tentative D call: TRBD1 (6 bases). The germline V gene encodes CDR1 SGHRS and CDR2 YFSETQ. The V gene lost 2 bases and the J gene lost 4 bases, with 12 bases spanning the gap. The CDR3 is 15 amino acids. CDR3: CASSFTGLGTGELFF. CDR3 DNA sequence: TGCGCCAGCAGCTTTACAGGGCTGGGCACCGGGGAGCTGTTTTTT.

The CDR3, as DNA: TGTGCCAGCAGCGAGGTGGCTTTCTTT. Its protein is CASSEVAFF. The chain employs TRBV7-3 and TRBJ1-1; the D is unclear. The CDR3 has 9 amino acids. CDR1 and CDR2 from the germline V gene are SGHTA and FQGTGA. The V gene lost 5 bases and the J gene lost 11 bases, with 6 bases spanning the gap.

This clone was seen only once. The chain has TRBV21-1 and TRBJ1-5; the table's D call, TRBD1, has no DNA check behind it. TRBV21-1 is a pseudogene segment. This CDR3 has 15 amino acids. CDR3 amino acids: CASSPGHRGNQPQHF. CDR3 DNA: TGTGCCAGCAGCCCGGGACACCGGGGCAATCAGCCCCAGCATTTT.

The chain joins TRBV7-8 to TRBJ1-4; D ambiguous. This CDR3 is 15 amino acids long. CDR1 is SGHVS, CDR2 FQNEAQ, per germline. The ends were cut back, 1 base at V and 8 bases at J, with 14 bases in the middle. CDR3: CASSLVEVGEEKLFF. The CDR3, as DNA: TGTGCCAGCAGCTTAGTTGAGGTCGGTGAGGAAAAACTGTTTTTT.

The chain uses TRBV7-8 and TRBJ1-1; D unclear. The germline CDR1 and CDR2 sequences are SGHVS and FQNEAQ. The CDR3 length is 13 residues. V was trimmed by 1 base and J by 7 bases, leaving 10 bases between them. The CDR3 sequence is CASSLGRANEAFF. The CDR3 DNA sequence: TGTGCCAGCAGCTTAGGTAGGGCGAATGAAGCTTTCTTT.

The chain links TRBV5-1 to TRBJ2-7; 12 nucleotides agree with TRBD2. V lost 4 bases, J lost 5 bases, and 7 bases stayed unmatched. This CDR3 comprises 15 residues. Germline V gene sequence: CDR1 SGHRS, CDR2 YFSETQ. Here the CDR3 reads CASSPSSGGADEQYF. CDR3 coding DNA: TGCGCCAGCAGCCCATCTAGCGGGGGGGCTGACGAGCAGTACTTC. The full variable domain, in which reference TRBV5-1 and TRBJ2-7 provide the parts outside the CDR3, is KAGVTQTPRYLIKTRGQQVTLSCSPISGHRSVSWYQQTPGQGLQFLFEYFSETQRNKGNFPGRFSGRQFSNSRSEMNVSTLELGDSALYLCASSPSSGGADEQYFGPGTRLTVT.

This clone was recorded once. V and J are TRBV27 and TRBJ1-1; maybe TRBD1 (5 bases). The CDR3 consists of 15 residues. Germline CDR1 and CDR2: MNHEY and SMNVEV (reference sequence). Trimming removed 5 bases at V and 0 bases at J, with 13 bases between. CDR3 in DNA: TGTGCCAGCAGTCCCGAGGGACGGTTGAACACTGAAGCTTTCTTT. It specifies CASSPEGRLNTEAFF.